Each of the 21 T cell receptor beta chains below was sequenced from the same sample in a study of CD8 T cells in Susac syndrome. It was with random hexamers that roughly 0.5 to 1 ug RNA was reverse transcribed. A single record per CDR3 protein comes from TCRdb applying MiXCR to the immunoSEQ multiplex PCR reads. The sample lists around 270,000 distinct CDR3 sequences, over 75% occurring once. The sequencing sample was made of CD8+ T cells from PBMCs. These receptors all stem from a human donor with multiple sclerosis.

The CDR3 is CASSTTSETDTQYF. In nucleotides, the CDR3 is TGTGCCAGCAGCACCACTAGCGAGACAGATACGCAGTATTTT. The V gene is TRBV12-3 or TRBV12-4, the J gene TRBJ2-3; 7 nucleotides agree with TRBD2. The CDR3 runs 14 residues. Germline trimming cut 6 bases from V and 3 bases from J; bases unmatched to any gene: 6.

As DNA, the CDR3 is TGTGCCAGCAGTGCCCCCGGGACAGGCTACGAGCAGTACTTC. As protein: CASSAPGTGYEQYF. The J gene is TRBJ2-7, the V gene TRBV27; TRBD1 aligns across 8 bases. J gave up 3 bases and V 5 bases, and 6 bases lay outside the gene matches. The CDR3 length is 14 residues. The V gene's germline CDR1 is MNHEY and CDR2 SMNVEV (reference sequence).

The chain carries TRBV28 and TRBJ2-3, with 8 positions matching TRBD1. The length of the CDR3 is 14 residues. Germline loops: CDR1 MDHEN, CDR2 SYDVKM. Trimming at V came to 5 bases and at J to 4 bases, leaving 5 bases not matched to a gene. CDR3 region: CASSDRGIPDTQYF. CDR3 coding DNA: TGTGCCAGCAGTGACAGGGGAATCCCAGATACGCAGTATTTT.

The J gene is TRBJ1-1, the V gene TRBV19, with 12 bases fitting TRBD1. The CDR3 loop spans 18 amino acids. V trimming: 7 bases; J trimming: 4 bases; junction bases outside the gene matches: 16. Germline V gives CDR1 LNHDA, CDR2 SQIVND (reference sequence). CDR3 sequence reads: CASNPSRDRGPPSTEAFF. In DNA form, the CDR3 reads TGTGCCAGTAATCCATCGCGGGACAGGGGGCCACCTAGCACTGAAGCTTTCTTT.

The chain combines TRBV6-2 or TRBV6-3 with TRBJ2-7; D remains unclear. Germline CDR1 and CDR2: MNHEY and SVGEGT. The CDR3 is 15 amino acids. V lost 4 bases and J lost 3, with 16 bases in between. CDR3 sequence reads: CASSSLVLSLYEQYF. The CDR3 DNA is TGTGCCAGCAGTTCCCTGGTCCTCAGCCTCTACGAGCAGTACTTC.

The chain employs TRBV20-1 and TRBJ2-5; 11 bases agree with TRBD2. J lost 0 bases, V lost 0 bases, and 9 bases had no gene match. CDR1 and CDR2 (germline): DFQATT, SNEGSKA (reference sequence). This CDR3 spans 18 amino acids. CDR3 in amino acids: CSARDLRTSGLYQETQYF. CDR3 bases: TGCAGTGCTAGAGATCTAAGGACTAGCGGGCTGTACCAAGAGACCCAGTACTTC.

This rearrangement joins TRBV20-1 to TRBJ2-7; unclear D gene. V was shortened by 6 bases and J by 2 bases, with 14 bases between the two germline ends. The CDR3 loop spans 13 amino acids. CDR1 DFQATT and CDR2 SNEGSKA come from the germline V gene (reference sequence). CDR3 sequence (DNA): TGCAGTGCGGGCGAGCCAGAGACCTACGAGCAGTACTTC. As protein: CSAGEPETYEQYF.

This chain uses TRBV30 with TRBJ2-3; D ambiguous. V lost 5 bases and J lost 3, with 9 bases in between. Germline V lookup: CDR1 GTSNPN, CDR2 SVGIG (reference sequence). The CDR3 is made up of 12 amino acids. The CDR3 reads CAWGLLTDTQYF. CDR3 coding DNA: TGTGCCTGGGGCTTGTTGACAGATACGCAGTATTTT.

This clonotype occurred once. This chain connects TRBV27 to TRBJ1-4, with TRBD1 identical over 7 bases. V trimming: 5 bases; J trimming: 11 bases; junction bases outside the gene matches: 8. The germline V gene encodes CDR1 MNHEY and CDR2 SMNVEV (reference sequence). CDR3 length equals 13 residues. CDR3 sequence reads: CASSTSSRGKLFF. In DNA, the CDR3 is TGTGCCAGCAGTACGAGTTCCAGGGGGAAACTGTTTTTT.

The DNA for the CDR3 is TGTGCCAGCATAGAGACAGCCAACACCGGGGAGCTGTTTTTT. It yields the protein CASIETANTGELFF. The chain couples TRBV2 to TRBJ2-2; D is perhaps TRBD1 (5 bases). Per the germline V gene, CDR1 is SNHLY and CDR2 is FYNNEI. V was clipped by 7 bases and J by 2 bases, with 11 bases between them. The CDR3 runs to 14 residues.

The chain is built from TRBV5-4 and TRBJ2-7; D perhaps matches TRBD2 (5 bases). CDR3 size: 14 residues. Per germline, CDR1 SGHNT and CDR2 YYREEE (reference sequence). V was cut by 0 bases and J by 4 bases, with 11 bases left in between. The CDR3 region has the DNA TGTGCCAGCAGCTTGGCCAGCGGAGATTACGAGCAGTACTTC. Its protein is CASSLASGDYEQYF.

The chain joins TRBV7-9 to TRBJ2-6, with D possibly TRBD1 on 6 matching bases. This CDR3 has 18 amino acids. The V end was cut by 4 bases, the J end by 2 bases, with 18 bases between. The germline V gene has CDR1 SEHNR and CDR2 FQNEAQ (reference sequence). CDR3 sequence: CASSSTLSRGTGANVLTF. DNA for the CDR3: TGTGCCAGCAGCTCCACCCTCTCGAGGGGGACTGGGGCCAACGTCCTGACTTTC.

The genes are TRBV27 and TRBJ2-7, with D unresolved. The CDR3 is 14 amino acids. With 5 bases removed from V and 0 bases from J, the gap between germline ends came to 11 bases. Germline CDR1 is MNHEY and CDR2 is SMNVEV (reference sequence). The CDR3 loop reads CASSTAGSSYEQYF. The CDR3 coding sequence is TGTGCCAGCAGTACCGCCGGAAGCTCCTACGAGCAGTACTTC.

The chain employs TRBV7-2 and TRBJ2-7; TRBD2 aligns across 8 bases. Losses at the gene ends were 5 bases for V and 1 base for J; bases not matched to a gene: 7. CDR1 is SGHTA, CDR2 FQGNSA, per germline. CDR3 length: 15 residues. The CDR3 DNA reads TGTGCCAGCAGCCAACTAGCGGATCTTTCCTACGAGCAGTACTTC. Translated, it gives CASSQLADLSYEQYF.

This clonotype has just one count. This sequence joins TRBV28 and TRBJ2-3, with 12 bases identical to TRBD2. Looked up from germline, CDR1 is MDHEN and CDR2 is SYDVKM. The CDR3 has 17 amino acids. V lost 2 bases, J lost 3 bases, and 6 bases stayed unmatched. The chain's CDR3 is CASSLVLAGGLTDTQYF. CDR3 DNA: TGTGCCAGCAGTTTAGTACTAGCGGGAGGTCTGACAGATACGCAGTATTTT.

This clonotype was detected only a few times. The V call is TRBV28, the J call TRBJ2-7, with D maybe TRBD1 (5 bases). The CDR3 contains 15 residues. The V and J ends lost 5 bases and 4 bases respectively, with 18 bases between them. Germline V gene lookup returns CDR1 MDHEN and CDR2 SYDVKM. This chain's CDR3 is CASSPNPGLTYEQYF. The CDR3 nucleotides read TGTGCCAGCAGTCCCAACCCAGGGCTAACATACGAGCAGTACTTC. The whole variable domain, filled in from reference TRBV28 and TRBJ2-7, reads DVKVTQSSRYLVKRTGEKVFLECVQDMDHENMFWYRQDPGLGLRLIYFSYDVKMKEKGDIPEGYSVSREKKERFSLILESASTNQTSMYLCASSPNPGLTYEQYFGPGTRLTVT.

The chain recombines TRBV5-6 with TRBJ2-5; D may match TRBD1 or TRBD2 (5 bases each). Trimming took off 2 bases at V and 3 bases at J, with 14 bases between the two ends. This CDR3 is built from 15 residues. Germline V gene data show CDR1 as SGHDT and CDR2 as YYEEEE. CDR3 in DNA: TGTGCCAGCAGCTTCGACTGGGGACCTGAAGAGACCCAGTACTTC. Encoded protein: CASSFDWGPEETQYF.

Concerning this clonotype: The junction departs from the called germline gene at one end, perhaps through a read error. This rearrangement joins TRBV28 to TRBJ1-4, with 10 bases lining up with TRBD1. The V gene's germline CDR1 is MDHEN and CDR2 SYDVKM. The CDR3 runs 15 residues. The CDR3 region is CASSLSGQGNEKLFF. In nucleotides, the CDR3 is TGCGCCAGCAGTTTATCGGGACAGGGGAATGAAAAACTGTTTTTT. The variable domain in full, completed from reference TRBV28 and TRBJ1-4, reads DVKVTQSSRYLVKRTGEKVFLECVQDMDHENMFWYRQDPGLGLRLIYFSYDVKMKEKGDIPEGYSVSREKKERFSLILESASTNQTSMYLCASSLSGQGNEKLFFGSGTQLSVL.

The J gene is TRBJ1-5, the V gene TRBV9; D perhaps matches TRBD1 (6 bases). The CDR3 length is 19 residues. Per the germline V gene, CDR1 is SGDLS and CDR2 is YYNGEE. V gave up 6 bases and J gave up 2 bases, with 27 bases separating them. DNA of the CDR3: TGTGCCAGCACCAAGTGTTGGGGGCGGCGGAGGGGCGGCAATCAGCCCCAGCATTTT. Its translation is CASTKCWGRRRGGNQPQHF.

J is TRBJ2-7 and V is TRBV6-2 or TRBV6-3, with TRBD2 matching over 7 bases. Germline CDR1 is MNHEY and CDR2 is SVGEGT. The CDR3 covers 16 residues. With V trimmed by 6 bases and J by 2 bases, 13 bases remained unmatched. This chain's CDR3 is CASSPLGGEGTYEQYF. The CDR3 DNA sequence: TGTGCCAGCAGCCCTCTTGGCGGGGAGGGAACCTACGAGCAGTACTTC.

The genes are TRBV7-9 and TRBJ2-5, with D tentatively TRBD1 (6 bases). This CDR3 spans 14 amino acids. Trimming took 0 bases from V and 5 from J, leaving 10 bases between them. The germline V gene encodes CDR1 SEHNR and CDR2 FQNEAQ (reference sequence). DNA of the CDR3: TGTGCCAGCAGCTTAGCCCAGGGGCCGGAGACCCAGTACTTC. Its protein product is CASSLAQGPETQYF.